This TCR beta chain came from a study of CD8 T cell repertoires and HIV-1 epitope variants. Whole-study context: Tested: three Gag epitope families, Nef HW9 and YT9.

This clone was seen a handful of times. Its antigen is undetermined. Generated by immunoSEQ multiplex PCR, the TCRdb table keeps only in-frame clones and is missing some. The sample consists of some 4,400 clones, approximately 64% of them appearing once. The source of this sequence is a male donor with HIV. The sequenced sample consisted of cultured CD8+ T cells derived from PBMCs.

CDR3 in DNA: TGTGCCAGCAAGGACAGGGTAATCAACGAGCAGTACTTC. Its translation: CASKDRVINEQYF. The V call is TRBV28, the J call TRBJ2-7; 8 nucleotides agree with TRBD1. The V gene's germline CDR1 is MDHEN and CDR2 SYDVKM. The junction had 7 bases not matched to a gene; V was cut back by 7 bases and J by 5 bases. The CDR3 has 13 residues.